The rows below give T cell receptor beta chains drawn from one sample of a study of blood T cell repertoires in COVID-19. Clones were sequenced by immunoSEQ multiplex PCR, and TCRdb holds only the in-frame ones, with some missing. The table lists about 70,000 clones, more than 70% of them singletons. Sequenced input: peripheral blood. The receptors come from an elderly man with acute or convalescent COVID-19. The CDR3 runs from the conserved cysteine through the conserved F or W. The D gene is left open where the match is weak. The size entry is marked missing in some rows and otherwise reads once, few, many or a size class.

cdr3_aa: CASSLAVDRVAYEQYF
cdr3_nt: TGTGCCAGCAGCTTAGCTGTAGACAGGGTCGCCTACGAGCAGTACTTC
clone_size: -
v_call: TRBV7-2
j_call: TRBJ2-7
d_call: TRBD1

cdr3_aa: CASTPDRASDEQYF
cdr3_nt: TGTGCCAGCACCCCTGACAGGGCTTCGGACGAGCAGTACTTC
clone_size: -
v_call: TRBV27
j_call: TRBJ2-7
d_call: TRBD1

cdr3_aa: CASSLARSSQSGYTF
cdr3_nt: TGTGCCAGCAGCTTAGCTCGGAGCAGCCAGTCAGGCTACACCTTC
clone_size: -
v_call: TRBV7-2
j_call: TRBJ1-2
d_call: -

cdr3_aa: CASSQDLRDRGKGYTF
cdr3_nt: TGTGCCAGCAGCCAAGATCTTCGGGACAGGGGCAAGGGCTACACCTTC
clone_size: -
v_call: TRBV14
j_call: TRBJ1-2
d_call: TRBD1

cdr3_aa: CASSYSGGGADTQYF
cdr3_nt: TGTGCCAGCAGTTACAGCGGAGGAGGGGCAGATACGCAGTATTTT
clone_size: -
v_call: TRBV27
j_call: TRBJ2-3
d_call: -

cdr3_aa: CASSLRSVGGPLEQYF
cdr3_nt: TGTGCCAGCAGCTTAAGGTCGGTGGGGGGGCCACTCGAGCAGTACTTC
clone_size: -
v_call: TRBV7-2
j_call: TRBJ2-7
d_call: -

cdr3_aa: CASSLAYGLAGTEQFF
cdr3_nt: TGCGCCAGCAGCTTGGCTTACGGACTAGCGGGCACGGAGCAGTTCTTC
clone_size: -
v_call: TRBV5-1
j_call: TRBJ2-1
d_call: TRBD2

cdr3_aa: CASSVAGANYGYTF
cdr3_nt: TGTGCCAGCAGCGTAGCGGGGGCTAACTATGGCTACACCTTC
clone_size: -
v_call: TRBV9
j_call: TRBJ1-2
d_call: -

cdr3_aa: CASSYRDRNTDTQYF
cdr3_nt: TGTGCCAGCAGCTATCGGGACAGAAACACAGATACGCAGTATTTT
clone_size: -
v_call: TRBV7-6
j_call: TRBJ2-3
d_call: TRBD1

cdr3_aa: CASSSGTETYGYTF
cdr3_nt: TGTGCCAGCAGCTCCGGGACAGAGACCTATGGCTACACCTTC
clone_size: -
v_call: TRBV27
j_call: TRBJ1-2
d_call: TRBD1

cdr3_aa: CASSPPKGGQLEEQYF
cdr3_nt: TGTGCCAGCAGCCCCCCTAAGGGGGGGCAGTTAGAAGAGCAGTACTTC
clone_size: few
v_call: TRBV5-5
j_call: TRBJ2-7
d_call: -

cdr3_aa: CASSVASGVNEQYF
cdr3_nt: TGTGCCAGCAGCGTAGCCTCGGGAGTGAACGAGCAGTACTTC
clone_size: -
v_call: TRBV9
j_call: TRBJ2-7
d_call: -

cdr3_aa: CASSFGGNNYGYTF
cdr3_nt: TGTGCCAGCAGTTTCGGGGGGAATAACTATGGCTACACCTTC
clone_size: -
v_call: TRBV28
j_call: TRBJ1-2
d_call: -